The 29 T cell receptor beta chains in this list originate from one sample, sequenced in a study of T cells after posttransplantation cyclophosphamide. The repertoire was sequenced with immunoSEQ multiplex PCR; TCRdb's copy has only in-frame clones and lacks some. The sample has some 13,000 clones, about 85% seen once. The sample was memory CD4+ T cells sorted from PBMCs. The receptors were gathered from a man aged 45-65 years in good health, CMV-negative, and a related stem cell transplant donor.

This clone occurred a few times. The rearrangement uses TRBV28 and TRBJ2-7; no clear D gene. This CDR3 comprises 11 residues. Trimming removed 3 bases from V and 7 bases from J, with 7 bases in between. Germline V gene sequence: CDR1 MDHEN, CDR2 SYDVKM. The CDR3 bases are TGTGCCAGCAGTTTCGAGTGGGAGCAGTACTTC. Translated, it gives CASSFEWEQYF.

The chain employs TRBV28 and TRBJ1-5, with D possibly matching TRBD1 (5 bases). The CDR3 runs to 14 residues. CDR1 is MDHEN and CDR2 is SYDVKM in the germline V gene. V was clipped by 6 bases and J by 7 bases, with 16 bases between them. CDR3 in DNA: TGTGCCAGCAGCGCCCTTTCGGGGGGACAGCCCCAGCATTTT. Protein: CASSALSGGQPQHF.

The V call is TRBV7-6, the J call TRBJ2-5; possibly TRBD2 for D (5 bases). V gave up 2 bases and J gave up 5 bases, with 12 bases separating them. Germline V lookup: CDR1 SGHVS, CDR2 FNYEAQ. The CDR3 has 14 residues. The CDR3 loop is CASSLRPSGETQYF. For the CDR3, the DNA is TGTGCCAGCAGCTTAAGGCCGTCGGGGGAGACCCAGTACTTC.

The table lists this clone with a count of one. One junction end disagrees with the germline gene, perhaps due to a read error. The V call is TRBV27, the J call TRBJ1-3; the D gene is possibly TRBD1 (5 bases). The CDR3 sequence is 15 residues long. Germline V gives CDR1 MNHEY, CDR2 SMNVEV (reference sequence). The CDR3 sequence: CASGFQGTPGNTIYF. DNA for the CDR3: TGTGCCAGCGGTTTCCAGGGTACTCCTGGAAACACCATATATTTT.

The chain uses TRBV30 and TRBJ2-1; 7 bases are a match to TRBD2. Losses at the gene ends were 1 base for V and 10 bases for J; bases not matched to a gene: 10. This CDR3 is 14 amino acids long. Germline assignment: CDR1 GTSNPN and CDR2 SVGIG (reference sequence). The CDR3 DNA sequence: TGTGCCTGGAGTGGGGGGGGTTGGGGGTTGGAGCAGTTCTTC. Protein sequence: CAWSGGGWGLEQFF.

The V gene is TRBV7-2, the J gene TRBJ2-7; 8 bases fit TRBD2. J was trimmed by 4 bases and V by 4 bases; bases with no gene match: 9. The CDR3 loop spans 15 amino acids. The germline V gene encodes CDR1 SGHTA and CDR2 FQGNSA. DNA for the CDR3: TGTGCCAGCAGCTCGGGGGGGGACATAGGATACGAGCAGTACTTC. This translates into CASSSGGDIGYEQYF.

The gene calls are TRBV7-9 and TRBJ2-7; D is unresolved. The CDR3 is 13 amino acids. Trimming shortened V by 5 bases and J by 3 bases, and 11 bases separated the two germline ends. Germline-derived CDR1 and CDR2 are SEHNR and FQNEAQ (reference sequence). CDR3: CASSRGDLYEQYF. In DNA, the CDR3 is TGTGCCAGCAGCCGAGGAGACCTCTACGAGCAGTACTTC.

The rearrangement links TRBV5-1 to TRBJ1-2; possibly TRBD1 for D (6 bases). V shed 8 bases and J shed 3 bases, with 11 bases lying between them. CDR3 length: 12 residues. Per the germline V gene, CDR1 is SGHRS and CDR2 is YFSETQ. The CDR3 loop reads CASYRDDYGYTF. In DNA, the CDR3 is TGCGCCAGTTACAGGGACGACTATGGCTACACCTTC.

This chain joins TRBV4-3 and TRBJ2-1; 9 nucleotides agree with TRBD2. J gave up 6 bases and V 1 base, and 4 bases lay outside the gene matches. The germline V gene has CDR1 LGHNA and CDR2 YSLEER. This CDR3 has 15 amino acids. The CDR3 region is CASSQGLAASNEQFF. The DNA for the CDR3 is TGCGCCAGCAGCCAAGGACTAGCGGCTAGCAATGAGCAGTTCTTC.

This clone was seen a single time. This chain links TRBV18 with TRBJ2-1, with 8 bases fitting TRBD1. Germline assignment: CDR1 KGHSH and CDR2 LQKENI. This CDR3 is 13 amino acids long. Germline trimming cut 4 bases from V and 8 bases from J; bases unmatched to any gene: 4. In DNA form, the CDR3 reads TGTGCCAGCTCACGGACAGGGTGGGATGAGCAGTTCTTC. Encoded protein: CASSRTGWDEQFF.

V usage is TRBV7-3 and J usage is TRBJ2-2; the D is unclear. Germline-derived CDR1 and CDR2 are SGHTA and FQGTGA. V lost 0 bases and J lost 2, with 4 bases in between. This CDR3 is 14 amino acids long. The CDR3 nucleotides read TGTGCCAGCAGCTTAACCCTTAACACCGGGGAGCTGTTTTTT. Its protein is CASSLTLNTGELFF.

The genes are TRBV11-3 and TRBJ2-5, with 10 bases identical to TRBD1. The CDR3 totals 16 residues. Looked up from germline, CDR1 is SGHNT and CDR2 is YENEEA. The junction had 10 bases not matched to a gene; V was cut back by 4 bases and J by 5 bases. The chain's CDR3 is CASSSGTGDSAETQYF. The CDR3 DNA reads TGTGCCAGCAGCTCCGGGACAGGGGATTCGGCGGAGACCCAGTACTTC.

This clone has only one observation. The chain employs TRBV10-3 and TRBJ2-1; 10 bases match TRBD2. Looked up from germline, CDR1 is ENHRY and CDR2 is SYGVKD. V lost 8 bases and J lost 7; bases outside the gene matches: 8. CDR3 length equals 14 residues. The CDR3 sequence: CAIGSGGAVNEQFF. The CDR3 coding sequence is TGTGCCATCGGAAGCGGGGGGGCGGTTAATGAGCAGTTCTTC.

Written as DNA, the CDR3 is TGTGCCAGCACCCCGGGGGGGGGCGTGCAGCCCCAGCATTTT. Its protein is CASTPGGGVQPQHF. The V call is TRBV2, the J call TRBJ1-5, with a weak D call TRBD1 (6 bases). This CDR3 has 14 amino acids. V gave up 7 bases and J gave up 7 bases, with 17 bases separating them. Germline values: CDR1 SNHLY, CDR2 FYNNEI.

This clone was seen just once. This chain uses TRBV15 with TRBJ1-5, with D possibly TRBD1 on 6 matching bases. This CDR3 has 16 residues. Per germline, CDR1 LNHNV and CDR2 YYDKDF (reference sequence). The ends were cut back, 5 bases at V and 2 bases at J, with 16 bases in the middle. The CDR3 loop reads CATSSYSRQGNQPQHF. The CDR3 bases are TGTGCCACCAGCTCCTACTCCAGACAGGGCAATCAGCCCCAGCATTTT.

This clone has only one observation. The chain carries TRBV18 and TRBJ2-7; a weak D match, TRBD1 (6 bases). The CDR3 is made up of 12 amino acids. V was clipped by 1 base and J by 6 bases, with 7 bases between them. The germline gives CDR1 KGHSH, CDR2 LQKENI. CDR3 sequence: CASSPQGGEQYF. The CDR3 bases are TGTGCCAGCTCACCACAAGGGGGCGAGCAGTACTTC.

This rearrangement joins TRBV11-2 to TRBJ1-1; 7 positions match TRBD1. CDR3 length: 15 residues. CDR1 is SGHAT, CDR2 FQNNGV, per germline. The V segment lost 4 bases and the J segment 1 base; nucleotides outside the gene matches: 6. In DNA, the CDR3 is TGTGCCAGCAGCTCCCTCCGGGACAGGAACACTGAAGCTTTCTTT. Its protein product is CASSSLRDRNTEAFF.

The V gene is TRBV7-2, the J gene TRBJ1-5; TRBD1 matches 7 bases. V lost 7 bases, J lost 5 bases, and 8 bases stayed unmatched. This CDR3 is built from 14 residues. The germline V gene encodes CDR1 SGHTA and CDR2 FQGNSA. The CDR3, as DNA: TGTGCCAGCACCTCGGGACAGCCCTATCAGCCCCAGCATTTT. The encoded protein is CASTSGQPYQPQHF.

The chain uses TRBV9 and TRBJ2-1; 8 bases fit TRBD2. The germline V gene has CDR1 SGDLS and CDR2 YYNGEE. V was clipped by 0 bases and J by 1 base; unmatched bases: 9. This CDR3 region has 18 residues. The DNA of the CDR3 is TGTGCCAGCAGCGTAGCCGTGTCTAGCGGGCAATCCTACAATGAGCAGTTCTTC. Translated: CASSVAVSSGQSYNEQFF. The whole variable domain, remainder taken from reference TRBV9 and TRBJ2-1, is DSGVTQTPKHLITATGQRVTLRCSPRSGDLSVYWYQQSLDQGLQFLIQYYNGEERAKGNILERFSAQQFPDLHSELNLSSLELGDSALYFCASSVAVSSGQSYNEQFFGPGTRLTVL.

The chain has TRBV5-1 and TRBJ2-1; a possible D gene is TRBD1 (6 bases). Germline V gene lookup returns CDR1 SGHRS and CDR2 YFSETQ. The CDR3 runs 15 residues. V lost 0 bases to trimming and J lost 5 bases, with 12 bases between them. CDR3 DNA sequence: TGCGCCAGCAGCTTGGTCCAGGGGTTCAACAATGAGCAGTTCTTC. It is translated as CASSLVQGFNNEQFF.

This clone was picked up one time. V is TRBV19 and J is TRBJ2-1; TRBD2 aligns across 13 bases. Germline V lookup: CDR1 LNHDA, CDR2 SQIVND (reference sequence). The CDR3 covers 22 residues. V shed 3 bases, J shed 1 base, and the junction held 18 bases outside the gene matches. The CDR3 coding sequence is TGTGCCAGTAGTATCTGGGGGGACCTACTAGCGGGGGGGCTTTGGTCCTACAATGAGCAGTTCTTC. Protein product: CASSIWGDLLAGGLWSYNEQFF.

This chain links TRBV6-1 with TRBJ2-2, with D perhaps matching TRBD2 (5 bases). The CDR3 is 14 residues long. V lost 8 bases, J lost 1 base, and 11 bases lay in between. The germline gives CDR1 MNHNS, CDR2 SASEGT. DNA for the CDR3: TGTGCCAGCCCAGGACGGGAGAACACCGGGGAGCTGTTTTTT. Translated: CASPGRENTGELFF.

This clone was detected only a few times. The chain couples TRBV28 to TRBJ1-5; 9 nucleotides agree with TRBD1. The CDR3 runs to 15 residues. J lost 3 bases, V lost 5 bases, and 5 bases had no gene match. Germline CDR1 and CDR2: MDHEN and SYDVKM. CDR3 in amino acids: CASSPGQGLNQPQHF. CDR3 in DNA: TGTGCCAGCAGTCCGGGACAGGGACTCAATCAGCCCCAGCATTTT.

Only a few counts were recorded for this clone. This rearrangement joins TRBV5-4 to TRBJ1-2; D not certain. Germline V gene lookup returns CDR1 SGHNT and CDR2 YYREEE (reference sequence). The CDR3 consists of 15 residues. The V and J ends lost 1 base and 0 bases respectively, with 10 bases between them. CDR3 bases: TGTGCCAGCAGCTTGAGGAGTACTACTAACTATGGCTACACCTTC. Its translation is CASSLRSTTNYGYTF.

The gene calls are TRBV5-1 and TRBJ2-3, with 8 bases fitting TRBD2. Germline V gene sequence: CDR1 SGHRS, CDR2 YFSETQ. CDR3 length equals 14 residues. The trim removed 3 bases at V and 4 bases at J, leaving 4 bases unmatched. DNA for the CDR3: TGCGCCAGCAGCTCGGGACTAGAAGCAGATACGCAGTATTTT. Protein: CASSSGLEADTQYF.

The chain has TRBV19 and TRBJ2-1; 10 positions agree with TRBD2. Trimming cost V 3 bases and J 9 bases; bases outside gene matches: 8. There are 15 residues in the CDR3. Per the germline V gene, CDR1 is LNHDA and CDR2 is SQIVND (reference sequence). CDR3 nucleotide sequence: TGTGCCAGTAGTATTCAGAGCGGGAGGGCTAGTGAGCAGTTCTTC. Translated: CASSIQSGRASEQFF.

On this clone: Other DNA sequences in this sample translate to the same CDR3. V usage is TRBV18 and J usage is TRBJ2-7, with TRBD2 matching 13 bases. Germline V CDR1 and CDR2: KGHSH, LQKENI. Trimming cost V 4 bases and J 4 bases; bases outside gene matches: 4. There are 15 residues in the CDR3. Written as DNA, the CDR3 is TGTGCCAGCTCACGAGGACTAGCGGGAGATTACGAGCAGTACTTC. This codes for CASSRGLAGDYEQYF.

The chain couples TRBV5-1 to TRBJ2-7; 10 bases are a match to TRBD2. The CDR3 spans 15 residues. The J segment lost 4 bases and the V segment lost 3 bases, leaving 7 bases of the junction unmatched. CDR1 and CDR2 from the germline V gene are SGHRS and YFSETQ. The CDR3 region is CASSSLAGAGYEQYF. The CDR3 DNA reads TGCGCCAGCAGCTCCCTAGCGGGGGCTGGTTACGAGCAGTACTTC.

J is TRBJ1-3 and V is TRBV10-1; D may be TRBD1 (5 bases). In germline, CDR1 is WNHNN, CDR2 SYGVQD (reference sequence). The CDR3 is made up of 16 amino acids. Trimming left V 2 bases short and J 3 bases short, with 14 bases between. The CDR3 sequence is CASSEAGGVNGNTIYF. The DNA of the CDR3 is TGCGCCAGCAGTGAGGCCGGGGGAGTGAATGGAAACACCATATATTTT.